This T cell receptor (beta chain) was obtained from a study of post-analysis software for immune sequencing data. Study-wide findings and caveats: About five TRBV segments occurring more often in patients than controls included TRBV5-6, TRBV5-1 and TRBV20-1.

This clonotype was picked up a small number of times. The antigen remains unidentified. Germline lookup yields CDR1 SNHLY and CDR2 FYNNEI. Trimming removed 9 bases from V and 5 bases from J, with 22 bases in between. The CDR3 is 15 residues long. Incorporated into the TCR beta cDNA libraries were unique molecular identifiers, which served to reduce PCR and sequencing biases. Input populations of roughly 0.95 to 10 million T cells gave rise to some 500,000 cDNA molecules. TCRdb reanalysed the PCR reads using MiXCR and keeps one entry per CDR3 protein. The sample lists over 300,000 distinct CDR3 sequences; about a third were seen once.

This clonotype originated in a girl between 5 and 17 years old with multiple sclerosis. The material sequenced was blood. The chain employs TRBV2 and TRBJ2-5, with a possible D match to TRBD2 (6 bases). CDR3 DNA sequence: TGTGCCAGTTTGGGCATACGGACTACCCGGGAGACCCAGTACTTC. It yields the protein CASLGIRTTRETQYF. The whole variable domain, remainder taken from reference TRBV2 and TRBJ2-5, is EPEVTQTPSHQVTQMGQEVILRCVPISNHLYFYWYRQILGQKVEFLVSFYNNEISEKSEIFDDQFSVERPDGSNFTLKIRSTKLEDSAMYFCASLGIRTTRETQYFGPGTRLLVL.